The source of this T cell receptor (beta chain) is a study of blood T cell repertoires in COVID-19. Study as a whole: T cells, B-cell-depleted T cells, or PBMCs supplied cDNA or gDNA.

In terms of age and location, participants ranged from roughly 18 to 95 years and lived in about 25 US areas. Cohorts were assigned according to the clinical history that participants reported. The germline V gene encodes CDR1 SGHTA and CDR2 FQGNSA. V was clipped by 5 bases and J by 10 bases, with 11 bases between them. The CDR3 runs 11 residues. Original processing notes: By means of reference gene primer amplification, nucleated cell counts were estimated. Sequencing was performed with immunoSEQ multiplex PCR; in TCRdb, only in-frame clones are kept and a portion is missing. Clone size and V and J calls were adopted from that table, with D and trimming inferred from the DNA. The sample lists fewer than 450,000 clones, more than 75% occurring once.

The receptor's source is a woman aged 25 to 39 who had recovered from COVID-19. The sample was PBMCs or T cells enriched from blood (not recorded which). V gene TRBV7-2 combines with J gene TRBJ1-1, with TRBD1 as a possible D gene (5 bases). CDR3 coding DNA: TGTGCCAGCAGCCAAGGGGTGATAGCTTTCTTT. Encoded protein: CASSQGVIAFF. Combining the CDR3 with reference TRBV7-2 and TRBJ1-1 gives the whole variable domain GAGVSQSPSNKVTEKGKDVELRCDPISGHTALYWYRQSLGQGLEFLIYFQGNSAPDKSGLPSDRFSAERTGGSVSTLTIQRTQQEDSAVYLCASSQGVIAFFGQGTRLTVV.